The 9 T cell receptor beta chains given below trace back to one sample, sequenced in a study of T cell repertoires in cytomegalovirus infection. TCRdb re-derived calls from the reads in MiXCR, one entry per CDR3 protein. The table shows under 200,000 distinct CDR3 sequences, with less than 9.5% occurring only once. Sample: PBMCs. The source is a human donor in good health (CMV status not recorded). Some clones in this sample may be carry-over from other donors' samples.

This clonotype has more than one count but fewer than ten. The rearrangement joins TRBV2 to TRBJ1-1; D might be TRBD1 (5 bases). The CDR3 has 15 residues. The germline gives CDR1 SNHLY, CDR2 FYNNEI. Deletions cut 2 bases from V and 0 bases from J, with 10 bases between. CDR3 bases: TGTGCCAGCAGTGAAAGGAAGGGGCTGAACACTGAAGCTTTCTTT. This gives the protein CASSERKGLNTEAFF.

In this sample, this clonotype turned up a few times. CDR3 protein: CATRSGKLSGANVLTF. The DNA for the CDR3 is TGTGCCACCAGGTCAGGGAAACTATCTGGGGCCAACGTCCTGACTTTC. The rearrangement joins TRBV15 to TRBJ2-6; possible D gene TRBD1, 5 bases. Trimming pared 6 bases from V and 1 base from J, leaving 13 bases between. Germline V gives CDR1 LNHNV, CDR2 YYDKDF (reference sequence). The CDR3 sequence is 16 residues long.

Ten or more counts support this clonotype. V usage is TRBV7-2 and J usage is TRBJ2-7; a weak D match, TRBD2 (5 bases). Trimming removed 5 bases at V and 2 bases at J, with 13 bases between. Germline loops: CDR1 SGHTA, CDR2 FQGNSA. This CDR3 spans 14 amino acids. For the CDR3, the DNA is TGTGCCAGCAGCCTGGGTGGGGAGACCTACGAGCAGTACTTC. Translating it yields CASSLGGETYEQYF.

This clonotype was picked up many times. The rearrangement uses TRBV6-5 and TRBJ1-5; the D is unclear. The CDR3 spans 17 residues. Trimming pared 6 bases from V and 0 bases from J, leaving 18 bases between. Germline-derived CDR1 and CDR2 are MNHEY and SVGAGI. CDR3 loop: CASRGLDGSNSNQPQHF. The CDR3 DNA reads as TGTGCCAGCAGAGGCCTAGACGGTTCCAATAGCAATCAGCCCCAGCATTTT.

To note about this clonotype: This may stem from a read error, because a much larger clone lies one nucleotide away. V usage is TRBV7-8 and J usage is TRBJ2-7; 8 bases map to TRBD2. Germline-derived CDR1 and CDR2 are SGHVS and FQNEAQ. The CDR3 length is 14 residues. CDR3 sequence: CASRLAGTPGEQYF. As DNA, the CDR3 is TGTGCCAGCAGGTTAGCGGGGACACCGGGCGAGCAGTACTTC.

The gene calls are TRBV24-1 and TRBJ2-1; D is unclear. There are 16 residues in the CDR3. Germline-derived CDR1 and CDR2 are KGHDR and SFDVKD. V lost 4 bases and J lost 5, with 17 bases in between. The CDR3 nucleotides are TGTGCCACCAGTGAAACGCGATCTACCATAAACAATGAGCAGTTCTTC. Encoded protein: CATSETRSTINNEQFF.

This clonotype has a count of ten or more. V gene TRBV7-2 combines with J gene TRBJ2-7; possible D gene TRBD1, 6 bases. From germline, CDR1 is SGHTA and CDR2 FQGNSA. Trimming removed 5 bases at V and 4 bases at J, with 15 bases between. This CDR3 is built from 14 residues. Written as DNA, the CDR3 is TGTGCCAGCAGCGCTACGAACAGGGCATACGAGCAGTACTTC. This translates into CASSATNRAYEQYF.

The chain is built from TRBV27 and TRBJ1-5, with D tentatively TRBD1 (6 bases). The germline V gene has CDR1 MNHEY and CDR2 SMNVEV (reference sequence). Trimming took 2 bases from V and 3 from J, leaving 17 bases between them. The CDR3 extends over 17 amino acids. The CDR3 region is CASSLHYLQGHNQPQHF. The CDR3 DNA is TGTGCCAGCAGTTTACACTACCTTCAGGGGCACAATCAGCCCCAGCATTTT.

This clonotype has ten or more counts. The chain employs TRBV28 and TRBJ1-2, with D possibly being TRBD1 (5 bases). V was clipped by 5 bases and J by 5 bases, with 15 bases between them. The CDR3 sequence is 14 residues long. Germline values: CDR1 MDHEN, CDR2 SYDVKM. The CDR3 sequence is CASSLGTDGYGYTF. CDR3 nucleotide sequence: TGTGCCAGCAGTCTAGGGACGGACGGTTATGGCTACACCTTC.